This TCR beta chain was recovered during a study of T cells in Graves' hyperthyroidism and ophthalmopathy. Study-wide points: Ophthalmopathy and stable hyperthyroidism were told apart by a 13 V-J model. Most thyroid clonotypes expanded above 0.001 were also detected in blood.

Notes on this clonotype: Its matching antigen is unknown.

This CDR3 has 15 residues. The V gene's germline CDR1 is LNHNV and CDR2 YYDKDF (reference sequence). J was trimmed by 2 bases and V by 3 bases; bases with no gene match: 4. Amplification yielded TCR beta CDR3 regions, with RNA transcripts as the source. With the HTBI primer set, the TCR CDR3 went through a first round of RT-PCR. Each CDR3 protein gets one entry after TCRdb re-called the multiplex PCR reads with MiXCR. Of around 420,000 distinct CDR3 sequences listed, 15% to 19% are singletons. Sample: blood. V is TRBV15 and J is TRBJ1-5; TRBD1 agrees at 7 bases. The sequence was collected from a woman between 18 and 30 years old with Graves' hyperthyroidism. The CDR3 DNA reads as TGTGCCACCAGCAGCGACAGGGTCGGCAATCAGCCCCAGCATTTT. The encoded protein is CATSSDRVGNQPQHF.